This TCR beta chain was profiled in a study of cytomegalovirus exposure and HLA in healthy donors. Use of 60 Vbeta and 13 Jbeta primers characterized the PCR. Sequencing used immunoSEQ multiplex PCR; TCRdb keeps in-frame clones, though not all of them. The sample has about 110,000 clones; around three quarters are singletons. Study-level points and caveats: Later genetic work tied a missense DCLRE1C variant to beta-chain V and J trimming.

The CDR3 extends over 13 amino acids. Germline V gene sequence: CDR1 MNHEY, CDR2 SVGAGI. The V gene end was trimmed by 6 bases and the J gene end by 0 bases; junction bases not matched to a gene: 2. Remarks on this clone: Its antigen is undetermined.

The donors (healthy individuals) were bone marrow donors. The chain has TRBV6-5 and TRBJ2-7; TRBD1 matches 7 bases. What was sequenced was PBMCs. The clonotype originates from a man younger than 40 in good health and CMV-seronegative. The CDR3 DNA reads TGTGCCAGCAGCTACAGGGGCTCCTACGAGCAGTACTTC. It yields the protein CASSYRGSYEQYF.